This T cell receptor (beta chain) comes out of a study of T cell repertoires in cytomegalovirus infection. Across the study: Public TCR beta signatures marked donors with CMV infection and the matching HLA. General observations from the study: Dominant in the ex vivo response were TCR beta clonotypes restricted by HLA-C and specific for CMV. Identification of carriers of CMV plus the relevant HLA was achieved through cumulative public TCR beta family frequency.

This clonotype was detected many times. Its specificity is not known. Germline V CDR1 and CDR2: SGHTA, FQGNSA. The CDR3 totals 14 residues. The V end was cut by 6 bases, the J end by 4 bases, with 16 bases between. TCRdb fed the reads into MiXCR, producing one record per CDR3 protein. The sample carries fewer than 300,000 distinct CDR3 sequences, more than 20% recorded once. The sample comprised PBMCs. The TCR comes from a human donor in good health (CMV status not recorded). Some clones in this sample may be carry-over from other donors' samples. The V gene is TRBV7-2, the J gene TRBJ2-7; possible D gene TRBD1, 6 bases. This CDR3 reads CASRGGPRKYEQYF. As DNA, the CDR3 is TGTGCCAGCAGAGGGGGACCCAGGAAATACGAGCAGTACTTC.